This T cell receptor beta chain was identified in a study of radiation and T cells in renal cell carcinoma. General study points: From baseline, blood top tumor clonotypes peaked at 2 weeks post-radiation.

Data came from immunoSEQ multiplex PCR; TCRdb stores just in-frame clones and leaves some out. The table shows roughly 130,000 clones, with 75% to 90% occurring only once. Trimming cost V 0 bases and J 5 bases; bases outside gene matches: 7. The length of the CDR3 is 15 residues. Germline V gene lookup returns CDR1 SGHTS and CDR2 YDEGEE. The time point: blood 2 weeks post-SBRT. As for treatment: 15 Gy SBRT to primary tumor, nephrectomy 4 weeks later. Serial blood draws occurred at baseline and 2 and 4 weeks post-SBRT. The patient's renal cell carcinoma had clear cell pathology. This clone was found a few times. Its antigen is currently unknown.

The starting material was blood, obtained from a patient whose treatment included radiotherapy and nephrectomy. V gene TRBV5-8 combines with J gene TRBJ1-1, with 7 nucleotides matching TRBD1. This clonotype was sampled from a woman aged 55-70 years with renal cell carcinoma. The CDR3 coding sequence is TGTGCCAGCAGCTTGGGGGAACAGGGGAGGACTGAAGCTTTCTTT. Encoded protein: CASSLGEQGRTEAFF.